This T cell receptor beta chain was identified during a study of blood T cell repertoires in COVID-19. Study-wide background: From the United States, Italy and Spain came samples of acute and convalescent COVID-19.

The CDR3 consists of 14 residues. Trimming cost V 5 bases and J 6 bases; bases outside gene matches: 6. Germline-derived CDR1 and CDR2 are SGHRS and YFSETQ. Authors' processing steps: Amplification of reference gene primers was used by the study to estimate nucleated cell counts. The assay was immunoSEQ multiplex PCR, and TCRdb's table has in-frame clones only and misses some. Clone size and the V and J calls come from that table; the DNA yielded D and trimming. The sample has 150,000 or so clones; about three quarters are singletons. This sequence originates from an elderly man with acute or convalescent COVID-19. The sequenced sample was peripheral blood. The rearrangement joins TRBV5-1 to TRBJ2-2; 8 nucleotides match TRBD1. This CDR3 is CASSRQGSPGELFF. Here the CDR3 DNA reads TGCGCCAGCAGTCGACAGGGGAGCCCCGGGGAGCTGTTTTTT.